The 19 T cell receptor beta chains presented below share a single source sample, sequenced in a study of blood T cell repertoires in COVID-19. Sequenced by immunoSEQ multiplex PCR; TCRdb stores in-frame clones only, minus some. Among under 120,000 clones listed, roughly 80% were seen once. Sequenced input: peripheral blood. The receptor set was obtained from a man aged 65 to 85 with active or convalescent COVID-19.

This clone was seen a handful of times. The chain recombines TRBV5-6 with TRBJ2-5, with 8 bases lining up with TRBD1. V gave up 1 base and J gave up 4 bases; unmatched junction bases: 9. The CDR3 is 16 amino acids. Germline lookup yields CDR1 SGHDT and CDR2 YYEEEE. As DNA, the CDR3 is TGTGCCAGCAGCTTGCCCACAGGGGGTCGGCGAGAGACCCAGTACTTC. This translates into CASSLPTGGRRETQYF.

V usage is TRBV18 and J usage is TRBJ2-3; no definite D call. The CDR3 is 16 residues long. From germline, CDR1 is KGHSH and CDR2 LQKENI. V gave up 3 bases and J gave up 2 bases, with 15 bases separating them. The DNA for the CDR3 is TGTGCCAGCTCACCTTTAACCCCAGGAAACACAGATACGCAGTATTTT. It codes for CASSPLTPGNTDTQYF.

This chain connects TRBV20-1 to TRBJ2-5; D is uncertain. CDR1 DFQATT and CDR2 SNEGSKA come from the germline V gene (reference sequence). V lost 3 bases and J lost 5, with 10 bases in between. The CDR3 covers 12 residues. CDR3 sequence: CSASELWETQYF. As DNA, the CDR3 is TGCAGTGCTAGTGAACTGTGGGAGACCCAGTACTTC.

The V call is TRBV11-2, the J call TRBJ1-1, with D hard to call. Trimming took off 1 base at V and 0 bases at J, with 18 bases between the two ends. CDR1 and CDR2 from the germline V gene are SGHAT and FQNNGV. This CDR3 comprises 18 residues. CDR3 sequence: CASSLGLVPTPMNTEAFF. CDR3 DNA sequence: TGTGCCAGCAGCTTAGGCCTTGTTCCGACACCGATGAACACTGAAGCTTTCTTT.

The rearrangement joins TRBV27 to TRBJ2-1, with 12 bases fitting TRBD2. CDR1 is MNHEY and CDR2 is SMNVEV in the germline V gene (reference sequence). V dropped 0 bases and J dropped 7; count of bases not matched to a gene: 4. This CDR3 has 16 amino acids. CDR3 sequence reads: CASSLSLTSGRNEQFF. DNA of the CDR3: TGTGCCAGCAGTTTATCATTGACTAGCGGGAGAAATGAGCAGTTCTTC.

This chain uses TRBV3-1 (or the pseudogene TRBV3-2) with TRBJ1-6; 10 nucleotides line up with TRBD1. V was pared by 4 bases and J by 7 bases, with 7 bases of the junction left unmatched. Germline-derived CDR1 and CDR2 are LGHDT and YNNKEL (reference sequence). The CDR3 has 16 amino acids. The CDR3 DNA reads as TGTGCCAGCAGCCCCCGGGACAGGGGACGGAATTCACCCCTCCACTTT. It codes for CASSPRDRGRNSPLHF.

The CDR3 DNA follows: TGTGCCAGCAGCCCACGGACTAGCGGGGGGAATGAGCAGTTCTTC. Translation: CASSPRTSGGNEQFF. V and J are TRBV9 and TRBJ2-1; 14 bases are shared with TRBD2. CDR1 is SGDLS and CDR2 is YYNGEE in the germline V gene. Trimming cost V 4 bases and J 7 bases; bases outside gene matches: 4. This CDR3 has 15 residues.

V gene TRBV2 combines with J gene TRBJ2-7; 7 bases are a match to TRBD1. Germline CDR1 is SNHLY and CDR2 is FYNNEI. V shed 8 bases, J shed 4 bases, and the junction held 5 bases outside the gene matches. CDR3 length equals 12 residues. As DNA, the CDR3 is TGTGCCAGCGCCCCAGGGGGATACGAGCAGTACTTC. This sequence encodes CASAPGGYEQYF. Drawing the rest from reference TRBV2 and TRBJ2-7, the complete variable domain is EPEVTQTPSHQVTQMGQEVILRCVPISNHLYFYWYRQILGQKVEFLVSFYNNEISEKSEIFDDQFSVERPDGSNFTLKIRSTKLEDSAMYFCASAPGGYEQYFGPGTRLTVT.

The chain carries TRBV6-6 and TRBJ2-7; 9 bases line up with TRBD1. The CDR3 consists of 15 residues. V trimming: 5 bases; J trimming: 3 bases; junction bases outside the gene matches: 8. CDR1 MNHNY and CDR2 SVGAGI come from the germline V gene (reference sequence). The chain's CDR3 is CASSNLGTGNYEQYF. CDR3 coding DNA: TGTGCCAGCAGTAACTTGGGGACAGGGAACTACGAGCAGTACTTC.

The chain has TRBV5-1 and TRBJ1-4; D unresolved. CDR1 and CDR2 (germline): SGHRS, YFSETQ. The V end lost 5 bases, the J end lost 8 bases, and 16 bases lay between the germline ends. This CDR3 comprises 14 residues. The CDR3: CASRDGRKGEKLFF. Here the CDR3 DNA reads TGCGCCAGCAGAGACGGCAGGAAAGGAGAAAAACTGTTTTTT.

The chain uses TRBV29-1 and TRBJ2-1; 8 nucleotides line up with TRBD1. The length of the CDR3 is 13 residues. The J segment lost 6 bases and the V segment lost 5 bases, leaving 6 bases of the junction unmatched. Germline V gene lookup returns CDR1 SQVTM and CDR2 ANQGSEA. CDR3 residues: CSVRQGSFNEQFF. CDR3 coding DNA: TGCAGCGTTCGACAGGGGTCGTTCAATGAGCAGTTCTTC.

The chain uses TRBV2 and TRBJ1-3; D perhaps matches TRBD1 (5 bases). The CDR3 has 15 amino acids. Germline V gene lookup returns CDR1 SNHLY and CDR2 FYNNEI. The V gene lost 3 bases and the J gene lost 9 bases, with 18 bases spanning the gap. The CDR3 bases are TGTGCCAGCAGTGAGTCCATGGTATGGGGCGGCACCATATATTTT. Amino acids: CASSESMVWGGTIYF.

This clone was recorded only once. The rearrangement uses TRBV24-1 and TRBJ2-1; 16 bases align to TRBD2. V dropped 9 bases and J dropped 2; count of bases not matched to a gene: 24. Per germline, CDR1 KGHDR and CDR2 SFDVKD. This CDR3 is 23 amino acids long. CDR3 protein: CATPNPGQSGTSGRASTYNEQFF. The CDR3 DNA is TGTGCCACCCCTAACCCCGGACAGTCCGGGACTAGCGGGAGGGCGAGCACCTACAATGAGCAGTTCTTC.

The chain is built from TRBV15 and TRBJ2-3; D might be TRBD2 (5 bases). This CDR3 is 16 amino acids long. V lost 0 bases to trimming and J lost 0 bases, with 10 bases between them. Germline CDR1 and CDR2: LNHNV and YYDKDF (reference sequence). This chain's CDR3 is CATSRDRRTSTDTQYF. CDR3 bases: TGTGCCACCAGCAGAGATCGAAGGACTAGCACAGATACGCAGTATTTT.

V and J are TRBV24-1 and TRBJ2-4; a possible D gene is TRBD1 (7 bases). The germline V gene encodes CDR1 KGHDR and CDR2 SFDVKD. The CDR3 sequence is 16 residues long. V lost 3 bases, J lost 8 bases, and 19 bases lay in between. The CDR3 DNA is TGTGCCACCAGTGATGGACAAGGAGGGGGCTGGGACATTCAGTACTTC. Protein: CATSDGQGGGWDIQYF.

This chain connects TRBV27 to TRBJ1-2, with unresolved D. V lost 4 bases and J 3 bases, leaving 18 bases between the germline ends. Germline assignment: CDR1 MNHEY and CDR2 SMNVEV (reference sequence). The CDR3 length is 16 residues. The CDR3 spells CASSSTTRAGYYGYTF. The CDR3 DNA reads TGTGCCAGCAGTTCCACGACAAGGGCGGGGTACTATGGCTACACCTTC.

The gene calls are TRBV5-4 and TRBJ1-1; 9 bases map to TRBD1. Trimming at V came to 3 bases and at J to 4 bases, leaving 7 bases not matched to a gene. The CDR3 runs to 15 residues. In germline, CDR1 is SGHNT, CDR2 YYREEE (reference sequence). CDR3 coding DNA: TGTGCCAGCAGCTCAACAGGGGGCGGAGGCACTGAAGCTTTCTTT. Translating it yields CASSSTGGGGTEAFF.

This clone has a handful of counts. The chain links TRBV10-2 to TRBJ1-1, with D tentatively TRBD1 (5 bases). Germline loops: CDR1 WSHSY, CDR2 SAAADI. V lost 6 bases, J lost 1 base, and 9 bases lay in between. There are 13 residues in the CDR3. The DNA for the CDR3 is TGCGCCAGCAGCGAACAGGAGAACACTGAAGCTTTCTTT. Translated, it gives CASSEQENTEAFF.

The genes are TRBV4-1 and TRBJ2-1, with 7 bases aligning to TRBD2. Germline V lookup: CDR1 MGHRA, CDR2 YSYEKL. The CDR3 spans 16 residues. The J segment lost 2 bases and the V segment lost 0 bases, leaving 4 bases of the junction unmatched. The chain's CDR3 is CASSQDAGLAYNEQFF. As DNA, the CDR3 is TGCGCCAGCAGCCAAGATGCAGGACTAGCCTACAATGAGCAGTTCTTC.